Following are 16 T cell receptor beta chains from one sample sequenced in a study of Graves' ophthalmopathy and Graves' hyperthyroidism. Amplified TCR beta CDR3 regions were obtained using RNA transcripts as template. First-round RT-PCR with HTBI primers preceded a second-round multiplex PCR. TCRdb redid the calling of the multiplex PCR reads with MiXCR, one entry per CDR3 protein. Of roughly 420,000 distinct CDR3 sequences listed, more than 20% were seen once; the top ten hold roughly 3%. The sequenced material came from peripheral blood. The source of these receptors is a woman aged 18-29 years with stable Graves' hyperthyroidism.

The table lists this clonotype with many counts. The J gene is TRBJ1-2, the V gene TRBV18, with D uncertain. The germline V gene encodes CDR1 KGHSH and CDR2 LQKENI. CDR3 length: 14 amino acids. V lost 0 bases to trimming and J lost 5 bases, with 10 bases between them. In DNA, the CDR3 is TGTGCCAGCTCACCACCGACGAATGATTATGGCTACACCTTC. Its protein product is CASSPPTNDYGYTF. Variable domain in full (rest from reference TRBV18 and TRBJ1-2): NAGVMQNPRHLVRRRGQEARLRCSPMKGHSHVYWYRQLPEEGLKFMVYLQKENIIDESGMPKERFSAEFPKEGPSILRIQQVVRGDSAAYFCASSPPTNDYGYTFGSGTRLTVV.

This clonotype was picked up many times. The chain recombines TRBV12-3 or TRBV12-4 with TRBJ2-5; maybe TRBD2 (5 bases). V shed 4 bases and J shed 1 base, with 13 bases lying between them. The CDR3 length is 15 residues. CDR3 region: CASSWAGQPQETQYF. Written as DNA, the CDR3 is TGTGCCAGCAGTTGGGCGGGCCAGCCCCAAGAGACCCAGTACTTC.

This clonotype was observed a few times. This rearrangement joins TRBV30 to TRBJ1-2, with 8 bases that match TRBD1. Germline CDR1 and CDR2: GTSNPN and SVGIG (reference sequence). This CDR3 contains 13 residues. V was clipped by 3 bases and J by 4 bases; unmatched bases: 4. The CDR3 region has the DNA TGTGCCTGGAGGGGGACAGGTACCTATGGCTACACCTTC. This codes for CAWRGTGTYGYTF.

This rearrangement joins TRBV13 to TRBJ2-6, with D perhaps assigned TRBD1 or TRBD2 (5 bases each). Trimming took 5 bases from V and 0 from J, leaving 17 bases between them. The germline gives CDR1 PRHDT, CDR2 FYEKMQ (reference sequence). This CDR3 is built from 18 residues. In DNA form, the CDR3 reads TGTGCCAGCAGCCCGCCGGGGACGGAGAGCTCTGGGGCCAACGTCCTGACTTTC. Translation gives CASSPPGTESSGANVLTF.

This clonotype was recorded at least ten times. The CDR3 is CASSRTGEGYTF. The DNA for the CDR3 is TGTGCCAGCAGCCGGACAGGGGAAGGCTACACCTTC. The V and J genes are TRBV2 and TRBJ1-2; 9 bases map to TRBD1. Germline assignment: CDR1 SNHLY and CDR2 FYNNEI. The CDR3 sequence is 12 residues long. The junction had 4 bases not matched to a gene; V was cut back by 6 bases and J by 8 bases.

This clonotype was found many times. The chain joins TRBV20-1 to TRBJ2-7; 9 bases map to TRBD1. The CDR3 has 14 amino acids. Germline lookup yields CDR1 DFQATT and CDR2 SNEGSKA (reference sequence). The trim removed 0 bases at V and 5 bases at J, leaving 5 bases unmatched. Written as DNA, the CDR3 is TGCAGTGCTAGAGAGCACAGGGGGCTGAACGAGCAGTACTTC. It is translated as CSAREHRGLNEQYF.

The V gene is TRBV12-3 or TRBV12-4, the J gene TRBJ2-7; D not certain. This CDR3 is built from 15 residues. V lost 6 bases to trimming and J lost 1 base, with 16 bases between them. CDR3: CASSSGSTNSYEQYF. In DNA form, the CDR3 reads TGTGCCAGCAGCTCCGGCTCGACGAATTCCTACGAGCAGTACTTC.

There are many counts of this clonotype. The gene calls are TRBV7-3 and TRBJ2-2; D is undetermined. There are 14 residues in the CDR3. V was clipped by 2 bases and J by 0 bases, with 4 bases between them. Germline V gives CDR1 SGHTA, CDR2 FQGTGA. This CDR3 reads CASSLLANTGELFF. Written as DNA, the CDR3 is TGTGCCAGCAGCTTACTTGCGAACACCGGGGAGCTGTTTTTT. Full variable domain (missing parts from reference TRBV7-3 and TRBJ2-2): GAGVSQTPSNKVTEKGKYVELRCDPISGHTALYWYRQSLGQGPEFLIYFQGTGAADDSGLPNDRFFAVRPEGSVSTLKIQRTERGDSAVYLCASSLLANTGELFFGEGSRLTVL.

The rearrangement uses TRBV12-3 or TRBV12-4 and TRBJ1-1, with unresolved D. V was cut by 6 bases and J by 0 bases, with 14 bases left in between. This CDR3 has 15 amino acids. In DNA form, the CDR3 reads TGTGCCAGCAGCCCCTTAGAGGGCCTGAACACTGAAGCTTTCTTT. Its translation: CASSPLEGLNTEAFF.

This clonotype was seen ten or more times. The chain is built from TRBV12-3 or TRBV12-4 and TRBJ1-5; 7 positions agree with TRBD1. This CDR3 is built from 14 residues. V lost 5 bases to trimming and J lost 5 bases; unmatched junction nucleotides: 6. The CDR3 protein is CASSPDRVYQPQHF. CDR3 coding DNA: TGTGCCAGCAGTCCAGACAGGGTGTATCAGCCCCAGCATTTT.

With respect to this clonotype: A much more abundant neighbour one base away suggests this may be a read error. V gene TRBV5-1 combines with J gene TRBJ2-7; 8 nucleotides agree with TRBD2. Germline V gene data show CDR1 as SGHRS and CDR2 as YFSETQ. CDR3 size: 16 residues. J gave up 0 bases and V 2 bases, and 7 bases lay outside the gene matches. The CDR3 protein is CASSLYLAGPSYEQYV. The DNA for the CDR3 is TGCGCCAGCAGCTTATACTTAGCGGGACCCTCCTACGAGCAGTACGTC.

This chain joins TRBV10-3 and TRBJ1-1; the match to TRBD1 covers 7 bases. Unmatched junction bases numbered 4, after V lost 0 bases and J lost 3 bases. The CDR3 loop spans 15 amino acids. Germline values: CDR1 ENHRY, CDR2 SYGVKD. For the CDR3, the DNA is TGTGCCATCAGTGAGTCGAACAGGGGACACACTGAAGCTTTCTTT. It encodes CAISESNRGHTEAFF.

This clonotype has ten or more counts. The CDR3 bases are TGTGCCAGCAGCTTATACGGGACAGGGTATTCACCCCTCCACTTT. Its protein product is CASSLYGTGYSPLHF. The V and J genes are TRBV11-2 and TRBJ1-6, with TRBD1 matching 9 bases. The CDR3 extends over 15 amino acids. Germline V lookup: CDR1 SGHAT, CDR2 FQNNGV. The V gene end was trimmed by 2 bases and the J gene end by 8 bases; junction bases not matched to a gene: 4.

The table lists this clonotype with a few counts. V usage is TRBV12-3 or TRBV12-4 and J usage is TRBJ1-1; D possibly corresponds to TRBD1 (5 bases). V was pared by 3 bases and J by 4 bases, with 12 bases between. CDR3 size: 14 residues. Written as DNA, the CDR3 is TGTGCCAGCAGTTTTGGGACTGAACTCACTGAAGCTTTCTTT. Translation gives CASSFGTELTEAFF.

This clonotype was recorded many times. The junction departs from germline at one end; a sequencing error may be responsible. CDR3 coding DNA: TGTACCAGCAGTTCGGGCAACCTGGGGAGGCAGTACTTC. The encoded protein is CTSSSGNLGRQYF. The genes are TRBV6-2 or TRBV6-3 and TRBJ2-7; TRBD2 might be the D (5 bases). Germline values: CDR1 MNHEY, CDR2 SVGEGT. This CDR3 region has 13 residues.

This clonotype was counted at least ten times. The chain recombines TRBV11-2 with TRBJ2-7, with 7 bases identical to TRBD1. V lost 5 bases to trimming and J lost 7 bases; unmatched junction nucleotides: 11. Germline assignment: CDR1 SGHAT and CDR2 FQNNGV. This CDR3 comprises 14 residues. The CDR3 protein is CASSPGQRKGEQYF. CDR3 nucleotides: TGTGCCAGCAGCCCGGGACAGAGGAAGGGGGAGCAGTACTTC.